These 11 T cell receptor beta chains share one sample of origin, sequenced in a study of T cell responses to AZD1222 COVID-19 vaccine. Using immunoSEQ multiplex PCR, the repertoire was profiled, and TCRdb retains in-frame clones only, with some absent. Found here are about 150,000 clones, around 91% of them singletons; the top ten hold approximately 5.3%. Material: peripheral blood, obtained on day 0 of AZD1222 vaccination. The source of these receptors is an adult in good health.

The rearrangement uses TRBV4-3 and TRBJ2-7, with D perhaps TRBD2 (6 bases). In germline, CDR1 is LGHNA, CDR2 YSLEER. V was trimmed by 2 bases and J by 9 bases, leaving 8 bases between them. The CDR3 is 11 residues long. This CDR3 reads CASSQSGLQYF. As DNA, the CDR3 is TGCGCCAGCAGCCAAAGCGGGCTGCAGTACTTC.

The CDR3 region has the DNA TGCAGCGGTATGGAAGGGAACACTGAAGCTTTCTTT. Its protein product is CSGMEGNTEAFF. The rearrangement joins TRBV29-1 to TRBJ1-1; D gene unclear. Trimming shortened V by 7 bases and J by 1 base, and 10 bases separated the two germline ends. This CDR3 comprises 12 residues. CDR1 and CDR2 from the germline V gene are SQVTM and ANQGSEA.

The chain combines TRBV6-2 or TRBV6-3 with TRBJ1-5; the D gene is possibly TRBD1 (6 bases). V lost 5 bases and J 6 bases, leaving 11 bases between the germline ends. CDR1 and CDR2 from the germline V gene are MNHEY and SVGEGT. The CDR3 is 13 amino acids. In DNA form, the CDR3 reads TGTGCCAGCAGTGGGGGCAGAGCTCAGCCCCAGCATTTT. This encodes CASSGGRAQPQHF.

V gene TRBV7-2 combines with J gene TRBJ2-1; weak D call: TRBD2 (6 bases). The germline V gene encodes CDR1 SGHTA and CDR2 FQGNSA. This CDR3 region has 16 residues. V was trimmed by 1 base and J by 4 bases, leaving 14 bases between them. The CDR3 DNA sequence: TGTGCCAGCAGCTTAGATCTCGCGGGGCTATACAATGAGCAGTTCTTC. Translating gives CASSLDLAGLYNEQFF. Complete variable domain (other parts from reference TRBV7-2 and TRBJ2-1): GAGVSQSPSNKVTEKGKDVELRCDPISGHTALYWYRQSLGQGLEFLIYFQGNSAPDKSGLPSDRFSAERTGGSVSTLTIQRTQQEDSAVYLCASSLDLAGLYNEQFFGPGTRLTVL.

The rearrangement uses TRBV28 and TRBJ2-3; 8 nucleotides align to TRBD1. Germline CDR1 and CDR2: MDHEN and SYDVKM. The CDR3 extends over 14 amino acids. V lost 3 bases, J lost 4 bases, and 3 bases stayed unmatched. For the CDR3, the DNA is TGTGCCAGCAGTTTTGACAGGGGCGCAGATACGCAGTATTTT. Amino acid sequence: CASSFDRGADTQYF.

This chain links TRBV28 with TRBJ1-4; D perhaps matches TRBD1 (5 bases). This CDR3 contains 13 residues. V was shortened by 7 bases and J by 7 bases, with 13 bases between the two germline ends. The germline CDR1 and CDR2 sequences are MDHEN and SYDVKM. The CDR3 nucleotides are TGTGCCAGCATTCCCGGGGGGGGTGAAAAACTGTTTTTT. Translated: CASIPGGGEKLFF.

The V and J genes are TRBV4-2 and TRBJ2-7; either TRBD1 or TRBD2 may supply D (7 bases each). The CDR3 is 18 amino acids. V lost 5 bases, J lost 2 bases, and 25 bases lay in between. Germline CDR1 and CDR2: LGHNA and YNFKEQ. CDR3 DNA sequence: TGTGCCAGCAGCTTGGACAGGCCTATCGGACTAGTACCCTACGAGCAGTACTTC. This codes for CASSLDRPIGLVPYEQYF.

The J gene is TRBJ1-6, the V gene TRBV5-1, with 9 bases identical to TRBD1. The CDR3 sequence is 14 residues long. V lost 4 bases and J lost 7; bases outside the gene matches: 3. Germline V gives CDR1 SGHRS, CDR2 YFSETQ. The CDR3 loop is CASSPDRGNSPLHF. The CDR3 region has the DNA TGCGCCAGCAGCCCAGACAGGGGGAATTCACCCCTCCACTTT.

This chain connects TRBV24-1 to TRBJ2-1; 7 bases map to TRBD2. Per germline, CDR1 KGHDR and CDR2 SFDVKD. V lost 1 base, J lost 10 bases, and 9 bases stayed unmatched. The CDR3 totals 15 residues. CDR3 sequence: CATSDLRGGDLEQFF. The DNA of the CDR3 is TGTGCCACCAGTGATTTAAGGGGAGGGGATCTGGAGCAGTTCTTC.

The chain uses TRBV28 and TRBJ1-6; D gene ambiguous. V was cut by 5 bases and J by 0 bases, with 11 bases left in between. CDR3 length: 16 residues. Germline assignment: CDR1 MDHEN and CDR2 SYDVKM. Here the CDR3 DNA reads TGTGCCAGCAGTAAAACGGCAGCCTCCTATAATTCACCCCTCCACTTT. Protein: CASSKTAASYNSPLHF. Drawing the rest from reference TRBV28 and TRBJ1-6, the complete variable domain is DVKVTQSSRYLVKRTGEKVFLECVQDMDHENMFWYRQDPGLGLRLIYFSYDVKMKEKGDIPEGYSVSREKKERFSLILESASTNQTSMYLCASSKTAASYNSPLHFGNGTRLTVT.

The chain carries TRBV27 and TRBJ2-7; D uncertain. CDR1 is MNHEY, CDR2 SMNVEV, per germline (reference sequence). This CDR3 is 16 amino acids long. Trimming stripped 2 bases from V and 0 bases from J, with 14 bases between. The DNA for the CDR3 is TGTGCCAGCAGTTTAGACGGCGTCCTGAGCTCCTACGAGCAGTACTTC. It encodes CASSLDGVLSSYEQYF.